The 22 T cell receptor beta chains given below trace back to one sample, sequenced in a study of cytomegalovirus exposure and HLA in healthy donors. Clones were read by immunoSEQ multiplex PCR, and TCRdb kept only the in-frame ones, dropping some. The table has about 60,000 clones, about 92% seen once. The source material was PBMCs. These receptors were collected from a woman aged 18 to 35 in good health and CMV-seronegative.

J is TRBJ2-1 and V is TRBV5-1; 12 bases agree with TRBD2. V gave up 0 bases and J gave up 8 bases; unmatched junction bases: 6. Germline CDR1 SGHRS, CDR2 YFSETQ. The CDR3 covers 16 residues. The CDR3 sequence is CASSLGPSGGAYEQFF. Written as DNA, the CDR3 is TGCGCCAGCAGCTTGGGCCCTAGCGGGGGGGCGTATGAGCAGTTCTTC. Combining the CDR3 with reference TRBV5-1 and TRBJ2-1 gives the whole variable domain KAGVTQTPRYLIKTRGQQVTLSCSPISGHRSVSWYQQTPGQGLQFLFEYFSETQRNKGNFPGRFSGRQFSNSRSEMNVSTLELGDSALYLCASSLGPSGGAYEQFFGPGTRLTVL.

This clone was found a few times. The rearrangement joins TRBV7-2 to TRBJ2-7; a weak D match, TRBD1 (5 bases). Germline lookup yields CDR1 SGHTA and CDR2 FQGNSA. The CDR3 loop spans 15 amino acids. Deletions cut 1 base from V and 4 bases from J, with 14 bases between. CDR3 amino acids: CASSLEKGMMYEQYF. Written as DNA, the CDR3 is TGTGCCAGCAGCTTAGAGAAGGGGATGATGTACGAGCAGTACTTC.

The CDR3 protein is CASSSISGQLNTEAFF. DNA for the CDR3: TGTGCCAGCAGCTCGATCTCGGGACAACTGAACACTGAAGCTTTCTTT. The V call is TRBV9, the J call TRBJ1-1, with D maybe TRBD1 (6 bases). Trimming removed 4 bases at V and 0 bases at J, with 16 bases between. The CDR3 is 16 residues long. Germline V gene sequence: CDR1 SGDLS, CDR2 YYNGEE.

The chain carries TRBV7-2 and TRBJ1-4; D unclear. V lost 2 bases and J 2 bases, leaving 6 bases between the germline ends. CDR3 length: 14 amino acids. Germline assignment: CDR1 SGHTA and CDR2 FQGNSA. CDR3 nucleotides: TGTGCCAGCAGCTTACACGGGACTAATGAAAAACTGTTTTTT. It is translated as CASSLHGTNEKLFF.

The chain uses TRBV5-1 and TRBJ1-1; 9 bases align to TRBD1. The CDR3 runs 15 residues. Germline V gene data show CDR1 as SGHRS and CDR2 as YFSETQ. The V and J ends lost 2 bases and 6 bases, in that order; junction bases with no gene match: 8. For the CDR3, the DNA is TGCGCCAGCAGCTTCTCCTCCGGGACAGGGTCTGAAGCTTTCTTT. Its translation: CASSFSSGTGSEAFF.

This sequence joins TRBV5-1 and TRBJ1-1; 9 positions match TRBD1. This CDR3 has 16 amino acids. J lost 4 bases, V lost 7 bases, and 14 bases had no gene match. Germline CDR1 and CDR2: SGHRS and YFSETQ. The CDR3 reads CASSRTGDPTGTEAFF. The DNA of the CDR3 is TGCGCCAGCTCTAGGACAGGGGACCCCACCGGCACTGAAGCTTTCTTT. The complete variable domain, with remaining parts taken from reference TRBV5-1 and TRBJ1-1, reads KAGVTQTPRYLIKTRGQQVTLSCSPISGHRSVSWYQQTPGQGLQFLFEYFSETQRNKGNFPGRFSGRQFSNSRSEMNVSTLELGDSALYLCASSRTGDPTGTEAFFGQGTRLTVV.

The chain recombines TRBV9 with TRBJ2-5; 9 bases are a match to TRBD1. This CDR3 spans 15 amino acids. Germline CDR1 reads SGDLS; CDR2 reads YYNGEE. V was clipped by 2 bases and J by 5 bases; unmatched bases: 7. The CDR3 is CASSVRTGDRETQYF. The CDR3 bases are TGTGCCAGCAGCGTCCGGACAGGGGATAGGGAGACCCAGTACTTC. The whole variable domain, remainder taken from reference TRBV9 and TRBJ2-5, is DSGVTQTPKHLITATGQRVTLRCSPRSGDLSVYWYQQSLDQGLQFLIQYYNGEERAKGNILERFSAQQFPDLHSELNLSSLELGDSALYFCASSVRTGDRETQYFGPGTRLLVL.

This chain connects TRBV7-2 to TRBJ1-4; TRBD1 matches at 8 bases. Germline assignment: CDR1 SGHTA and CDR2 FQGNSA. The CDR3 totals 15 residues. Trimming removed 2 bases from V and 8 bases from J; junction bases left unmatched: 7. CDR3 sequence: CASSLIGQGWEKLFF. The CDR3 coding sequence is TGTGCCAGCAGCTTAATAGGACAGGGTTGGGAAAAACTGTTTTTT.

This chain links TRBV6-5 with TRBJ1-1; D remains unclear. Trimming cost V 6 bases and J 4 bases, with 12 bases left between them. Germline V CDR1 and CDR2: MNHEY, SVGAGI. This CDR3 comprises 13 residues. The CDR3 DNA follows: TGTGCCAGCAGGAACATCCCGCCCACTGAAGCTTTCTTT. It codes for CASRNIPPTEAFF.

CDR3 in amino acids: CASSVGTSGPSSYYTSYNEQFF. CDR3 in DNA: TGTGCCAGCAGCGTAGGGACTAGCGGTCCGTCCTCTTATTATACTTCCTACAATGAGCAGTTCTTC. The J gene is TRBJ2-1, the V gene TRBV9; TRBD2 agrees at 10 bases. V shed 0 bases and J 1 base; nucleotides not matched to a gene: 19. The CDR3 runs to 22 residues. From germline, CDR1 is SGDLS and CDR2 YYNGEE.

The gene calls are TRBV4-1 and TRBJ2-3; D may be TRBD2 (6 bases). There are 14 residues in the CDR3. Germline V CDR1 and CDR2: MGHRA, YSYEKL. V lost 4 bases to trimming and J lost 3 bases, with 11 bases between them. Here the CDR3 reads CASSPERATDTQYF. CDR3 coding DNA: TGCGCCAGCAGCCCAGAGCGGGCTACAGATACGCAGTATTTT.

The V call is TRBV6-4, the J call TRBJ1-6; perhaps TRBD1 as D (6 bases). The CDR3 consists of 14 residues. Trimming took off 5 bases at V and 9 bases at J, with 14 bases between the two ends. Germline values: CDR1 MRHNA, CDR2 SNTAGT. The CDR3 loop is CASSPKGEGSPLHF. The DNA for the CDR3 is TGTGCCAGCAGTCCGAAGGGGGAGGGTTCACCCCTCCACTTT.

The chain links TRBV5-1 to TRBJ2-2; 10 nucleotides agree with TRBD2. Looked up from germline, CDR1 is SGHRS and CDR2 is YFSETQ. Trimming cost V 3 bases and J 4 bases; bases outside gene matches: 9. This CDR3 region has 17 residues. Here the CDR3 reads CASSWKPGLAPTGELFF. The CDR3 DNA reads as TGCGCCAGCAGCTGGAAACCGGGACTAGCGCCCACCGGGGAGCTGTTTTTT.

The chain employs TRBV9 and TRBJ2-1, with 8 nucleotides matching TRBD2. CDR1 is SGDLS and CDR2 is YYNGEE in the germline V gene. This CDR3 has 13 amino acids. J was trimmed by 8 bases and V by 3 bases; bases with no gene match: 4. CDR3 residues: CASSAGGSDEQFF. In nucleotides, the CDR3 is TGTGCCAGCAGCGCGGGAGGGTCCGATGAGCAGTTCTTC.

The CDR3 protein is CASSSLGGYQYF. In nucleotides, the CDR3 is TGTGCCAGCAGCTCCCTAGGAGGGTATCAGTATTTT. This sequence joins TRBV7-3 and TRBJ2-3; perhaps TRBD2 as D (6 bases). The CDR3 is 12 residues long. Germline-derived CDR1 and CDR2 are SGHTA and FQGTGA. Deletions cut 4 bases from V and 12 bases from J, with 14 bases between.

The genes are TRBV6-5 and TRBJ1-6; perhaps TRBD1 as D (5 bases). Per germline, CDR1 MNHEY and CDR2 SVGAGI. V lost 7 bases and J lost 10, with 14 bases in between. The CDR3 has 13 residues. The CDR3 sequence is CASMKRGSSPLHF. In DNA, the CDR3 is TGTGCCAGCATGAAAAGGGGAAGCTCACCCCTCCACTTT.

This clone was seen only a few times. The gene calls are TRBV9 and TRBJ1-5, with 7 bases aligning to TRBD1. This CDR3 has 15 residues. CDR1 is SGDLS, CDR2 YYNGEE, per germline. Unmatched junction bases numbered 4, after V lost 0 bases and J lost 4 bases. DNA for the CDR3: TGTGCCAGCAGCGTAGCTGGACAGGTGAATCAGCCCCAGCATTTT. Translated, it gives CASSVAGQVNQPQHF.

The J gene is TRBJ2-7, the V gene TRBV5-5, with 9 bases that match TRBD1. CDR1 is SGHKS, CDR2 YYEKEE, per germline (reference sequence). After removal of 0 bases from V and 5 bases from J, the junction contained 3 bases not matched to a gene. The CDR3 runs to 14 residues. The CDR3 sequence is CASSLDRGLDEQYV. The CDR3 DNA reads as TGTGCCAGCAGCTTGGACAGGGGGCTGGACGAGCAGTACGTC.

CDR3 amino acids: CASSQDGEQVRSNQPQHF. In DNA form, the CDR3 reads TGCGCCAGCAGCCAAGATGGGGAACAGGTTCGAAGCAATCAGCCCCAGCATTTT. V is TRBV4-1 and J is TRBJ1-5; D might be TRBD1 (5 bases). CDR3 length: 18 amino acids. V lost 0 bases, J lost 1 base, and 16 bases lay in between. Germline assignment: CDR1 MGHRA and CDR2 YSYEKL.

This rearrangement joins TRBV16 to TRBJ2-2; D uncertain. Germline V CDR1 and CDR2: KGHSY, FQNENV. V lost 2 bases and J 6 bases, leaving 4 bases between the germline ends. The CDR3 extends over 12 amino acids. The CDR3 sequence is CASSQGPGELFF. In DNA, the CDR3 is TGTGCCAGCAGCCAAGGGCCCGGGGAGCTGTTTTTT. Full variable domain (rest looked up from reference TRBV16 and TRBJ2-2): GEEVAQTPKHLVRGEGQKAKLYCAPIKGHSYVFWYQQVLKNEFKFLISFQNENVFDETGMPKERFSAKCLPNSPCSLEIQATKLEDSAVYFCASSQGPGELFFGEGSRLTVL.

The CDR3 region is CASSVVEAAGELFF. DNA for the CDR3: TGTGCCAGCAGCGTAGTGGAGGCGGCCGGGGAGCTGTTTTTT. The V call is TRBV9, the J call TRBJ2-2, with a possible D match to TRBD2 (5 bases). The germline V gene encodes CDR1 SGDLS and CDR2 YYNGEE. Between the trimmed V and J ends, which lost 0 bases and 6 bases, there was a span of 9 bases. This CDR3 comprises 14 residues.

This clone was detected once. The gene calls are TRBV7-2 and TRBJ1-5; D not resolved. Germline assignment: CDR1 SGHTA and CDR2 FQGNSA. Trimming cost V 2 bases and J 6 bases, with 14 bases left between them. This CDR3 has 15 residues. The CDR3: CASSLTIGEGQPQHF. The CDR3 DNA reads as TGTGCCAGCAGCTTAACAATCGGGGAAGGTCAGCCCCAGCATTTT.